Following are 24 T cell receptor beta chains from one sample sequenced in a study of early T cells in non-severe SARS-CoV-2 infection. One entry per CDR3 protein, called by TCRdb with MiXCR from the 5' RACE reads. In the table there are about 22,000 distinct CDR3 sequences, 4.7% of which are singletons. The sample taken for sequencing was whole blood. The receptor set was obtained from an adult who was a healthcare worker with PCR-confirmed SARS-CoV-2 infection or an uninfected control (not recorded which).

There are many counts of this clonotype. The chain carries TRBV29-1 and TRBJ2-1; TRBD1 is a possible D gene (6 bases). The CDR3 sequence is 15 residues long. Trimming took 1 base from V and 0 from J, leaving 10 bases between them. Per germline, CDR1 SQVTM and CDR2 ANQGSEA. CDR3 amino acids: CSVEGGDTSYNEQFF. CDR3 nucleotides: TGCAGCGTTGAAGGAGGGGACACCTCCTACAATGAGCAGTTCTTC.

Many counts were recorded for this clonotype. This chain links TRBV20-1 with TRBJ2-2; no clear D. In germline, CDR1 is DFQATT, CDR2 SNEGSKA (reference sequence). CDR3 length equals 15 residues. The V end lost 3 bases, the J end lost 7 bases, and 18 bases lay between the germline ends. CDR3 residues: CSASQPRTVSGELFF. CDR3 DNA sequence: TGCAGTGCTAGCCAGCCGAGGACGGTCAGCGGGGAGCTGTTTTTT.

This clonotype appeared many times. The V gene is TRBV5-1, the J gene TRBJ2-5; D is undetermined. Germline lookup yields CDR1 SGHRS and CDR2 YFSETQ. CDR3 length: 15 amino acids. Trimming left V 0 bases short and J 3 bases short, with 12 bases between. CDR3 amino acids: CASSLALDREETQYF. The CDR3 bases are TGCGCCAGCAGCTTGGCCCTGGACCGCGAAGAGACCCAGTACTTC.

This clonotype was observed at least ten times. The J gene is TRBJ1-3, the V gene TRBV12-3 or TRBV12-4; 9 positions agree with TRBD1. The trim removed 7 bases at V and 3 bases at J, leaving 10 bases unmatched. CDR3 length: 16 residues. CDR3 DNA: TGTGCCAGCACCCTATCGACAGGGGGTGGTGGAAACACCATATATTTT. This encodes CASTLSTGGGGNTIYF.

Ten or more counts support this clonotype. The chain combines TRBV30 with TRBJ1-2; weak D call: TRBD1 (5 bases). Germline lookup yields CDR1 GTSNPN and CDR2 SVGIG (reference sequence). This CDR3 is built from 14 residues. Trimming stripped 3 bases from V and 8 bases from J, with 19 bases between. The chain's CDR3 is CAWRQPAGLIGYTF. DNA for the CDR3: TGTGCCTGGAGGCAACCGGCGGGACTGATCGGCTACACCTTC.

This clonotype was seen at least ten times. As DNA, the CDR3 is TGTGCCAGCAGCTTAATGGGGGGCGATGAGCAGTTCTTC. Protein: CASSLMGGDEQFF. The genes are TRBV7-6 and TRBJ2-1; TRBD1 or TRBD2 may be the D gene (6 bases each). Trimming removed 2 bases from V and 8 bases from J, with 10 bases in between. The germline V gene encodes CDR1 SGHVS and CDR2 FNYEAQ. There are 13 residues in the CDR3. The variable domain in full, with the rest retrieved from reference TRBV7-6 and TRBJ2-1, is GAGVSQSPRYKVTKRGQDVALRCDPISGHVSLYWYRQALGQGPEFLTYFNYEAQQDKSGLPNDRFSAERPEGSISTLTIQRTEQRDSAMYRCASSLMGGDEQFFGPGTRLTVL.

This clonotype is labeled as medium-sized. This chain links TRBV29-1 with TRBJ2-3; TRBD1 is a possible D gene (6 bases). Germline CDR1 is SQVTM and CDR2 is ANQGSEA. The V gene lost 6 bases and the J gene lost 2 bases, with 12 bases spanning the gap. This CDR3 comprises 13 residues. The CDR3 here is CSVGTFSTDTQYF. The CDR3, as DNA: TGCAGCGTGGGGACATTTTCCACAGATACGCAGTATTTT.

This clonotype was detected a few times. The J gene is TRBJ1-1, the V gene TRBV7-8; no reliable D call. The CDR3 runs to 16 residues. The V gene lost 5 bases and the J gene lost 4 bases, with 20 bases spanning the gap. The germline V gene has CDR1 SGHVS and CDR2 FQNEAQ. The CDR3 reads CASSPARTGRTTEAFF. The DNA for the CDR3 is TGTGCCAGCAGCCCAGCTCGTACGGGGAGGACCACTGAAGCTTTCTTT.

There are many counts of this clonotype. The CDR3 DNA sequence: TGCAGTGCTAGACGGGGCGGGGGTTTCTCCTACGAGCAGTACTTC. It yields the protein CSARRGGGFSYEQYF. The rearrangement joins TRBV20-1 to TRBJ2-7; 7 bases agree with TRBD2. J was trimmed by 0 bases and V by 2 bases; bases with no gene match: 7. The CDR3 is 15 residues long. Germline V lookup: CDR1 DFQATT, CDR2 SNEGSKA (reference sequence).

Ten or more counts support this clonotype. V gene TRBV3-1 combines with J gene TRBJ1-2, with a possible D match to TRBD1 (5 bases). Trimming removed 1 base from V and 4 bases from J, with 10 bases in between. Germline CDR1 is LGHDT and CDR2 is YNNKEL (reference sequence). The CDR3 is 14 residues long. CDR3 DNA: TGTGCCAGCAGCCAAGCATGGGGGATCTATGGCTACACCTTC. Residues: CASSQAWGIYGYTF.

This clonotype was found many times. V is TRBV30 and J is TRBJ1-5; TRBD1 might be the D (5 bases). Per the germline V gene, CDR1 is GTSNPN and CDR2 is SVGIG (reference sequence). V lost 0 bases, J lost 0 bases, and 9 bases lay in between. The CDR3 totals 15 residues. The CDR3 here is CAWSVRGYSNQPQHF. CDR3 nucleotides: TGTGCCTGGAGTGTACGGGGGTATAGCAATCAGCCCCAGCATTTT.

The chain recombines TRBV29-1 with TRBJ1-1, with 7 positions matching TRBD1. This CDR3 region has 14 residues. V lost 6 bases, J lost 4 bases, and 11 bases stayed unmatched. Germline V gives CDR1 SQVTM, CDR2 ANQGSEA. Here the CDR3 DNA reads TGCAGCGTCCTTCCGGGCGACAGGGTCACTGAAGCTTTCTTT. Translating gives CSVLPGDRVTEAFF.

This chain joins TRBV4-2 and TRBJ1-3; a weak D match, TRBD1 (5 bases). Germline V gene lookup returns CDR1 LGHNA and CDR2 YNFKEQ. CDR3 length equals 16 residues. Trimming took off 1 base at V and 0 bases at J, with 10 bases between the two ends. CDR3 sequence (DNA): TGTGCCAGCAGCCAAGGACAGAAAAGCTCTGGAAACACCATATATTTT. Translation gives CASSQGQKSSGNTIYF.

In its sample, this clonotype was seen many times. The V gene is TRBV2, the J gene TRBJ1-6; 7 bases align to TRBD1. From germline, CDR1 is SNHLY and CDR2 FYNNEI. The V segment lost 5 bases and the J segment 7 bases; nucleotides outside the gene matches: 8. This CDR3 has 15 amino acids. For the CDR3, the DNA is TGTGCCAGCAGTCCAGACAGGGTGGGGAATTCACCCCTCCACTTT. Its translation is CASSPDRVGNSPLHF.

This clonotype occurred many times. This chain links TRBV3-1 with TRBJ2-7, with 9 positions matching TRBD1. The V segment lost 2 bases and the J segment 5 bases; nucleotides outside the gene matches: 7. The CDR3 has 15 residues. The germline V gene has CDR1 LGHDT and CDR2 YNNKEL (reference sequence). The CDR3 DNA follows: TGTGCCAGCAGCCAAATTCCCGGACAGGGGAACGAGCAGTACTTC. Translating gives CASSQIPGQGNEQYF.

This clonotype was counted ten times or more. The chain carries TRBV5-1 and TRBJ2-2, with D maybe TRBD2 (6 bases). Germline loops: CDR1 SGHRS, CDR2 YFSETQ. Trimming removed 0 bases at V and 7 bases at J, with 13 bases between. CDR3 length equals 15 residues. CDR3 nucleotides: TGCGCCAGCAGCTTGGTTGCGGGATCTAACGGGGAGCTGTTTTTT. This encodes CASSLVAGSNGELFF.

This clonotype was picked up many times. This chain links TRBV12-3 or TRBV12-4 with TRBJ1-2; tentatively, D is TRBD1 (5 bases). The CDR3 has 13 amino acids. Trimming shortened V by 2 bases and J by 4 bases, and 8 bases separated the two germline ends. In DNA, the CDR3 is TGTGCCAGCAGTTTACAGGGACTCTATGGCTACACCTTC. This translates into CASSLQGLYGYTF.

A word on this clonotype: This may stem from a read error, because a much larger clone lies one nucleotide away. This chain uses TRBV6-1 with TRBJ2-2, with D perhaps TRBD1 or TRBD2 (6 bases each). This CDR3 spans 15 amino acids. The germline CDR1 and CDR2 sequences are MNHNS and SASEGT. The DNA for the CDR3 is TGTTCCAGCAGTGAAGGCGGGACAATGGCCGGGGAGCTGTTTTTT. It translates to CSSSEGGTMAGELFF.

This clonotype has a count of ten or more. The rearrangement uses TRBV5-1 and TRBJ2-2; a weak D match, TRBD1 (6 bases). This CDR3 has 15 residues. Germline-derived CDR1 and CDR2 are SGHRS and YFSETQ. Trimming pared 0 bases from V and 5 bases from J, leaving 11 bases between. CDR3 coding DNA: TGCGCCAGCAGCTTGGAAGGGGGAAGGACCGGGGAGCTGTTTTTT. Encoded protein: CASSLEGGRTGELFF.

Many counts were recorded for this clonotype. The chain combines TRBV7-9 with TRBJ2-1; D possibly corresponds to TRBD2 (5 bases). There are 16 residues in the CDR3. V was trimmed by 5 bases and J by 0 bases, leaving 14 bases between them. The V gene's germline CDR1 is SEHNR and CDR2 FQNEAQ (reference sequence). The CDR3: CASSPPTGSSYNEQFF. The CDR3 bases are TGTGCCAGCAGCCCTCCGACTGGGAGCTCCTACAATGAGCAGTTCTTC.

This clonotype was detected many times. The rearrangement joins TRBV7-6 to TRBJ2-1; D is perhaps TRBD2 (7 bases). Trimming stripped 3 bases from V and 4 bases from J, with 19 bases between. In germline, CDR1 is SGHVS, CDR2 FNYEAQ. The CDR3 runs to 17 residues. CDR3 in DNA: TGTGCCAGCAGCTTGACAGGTGGGGGGGCATTTTACAATGAGCAGTTCTTC. Its protein product is CASSLTGGGAFYNEQFF.

V gene TRBV11-2 combines with J gene TRBJ2-2; 7 positions agree with TRBD2. V gave up 6 bases and J gave up 3 bases; unmatched junction bases: 7. Per the germline V gene, CDR1 is SGHAT and CDR2 is FQNNGV. There are 15 residues in the CDR3. The CDR3, as DNA: TGTGCCAGCAGTCGAAGGGGAGGGGACACCGGGGAGCTGTTTTTT. It is translated as CASSRRGGDTGELFF.

Ten or more counts support this clonotype. The chain carries TRBV2 and TRBJ1-6, with a tentative D call TRBD1 (5 bases). The CDR3 has 13 residues. Trimming left V 6 bases short and J 9 bases short, with 12 bases between. Germline CDR1 SNHLY, CDR2 FYNNEI. CDR3 loop: CASSPDSSSPLHF. The CDR3 DNA reads as TGTGCCAGCAGCCCCGACAGTAGTTCACCCCTCCACTTT.

The sample holds many counts of this clonotype. V usage is TRBV12-5 and J usage is TRBJ1-1, with a weak D call TRBD1 (6 bases). Germline V gives CDR1 LGHNT, CDR2 FRNRAP. Between the trimmed V and J ends, which lost 3 bases and 5 bases, there was a span of 16 bases. The CDR3 is 15 amino acids. CDR3 nucleotide sequence: TGTGCTAGTGGTTTAGAACAGGGAGGGGTAACTGAAGCTTTCTTT. Protein sequence: CASGLEQGGVTEAFF.